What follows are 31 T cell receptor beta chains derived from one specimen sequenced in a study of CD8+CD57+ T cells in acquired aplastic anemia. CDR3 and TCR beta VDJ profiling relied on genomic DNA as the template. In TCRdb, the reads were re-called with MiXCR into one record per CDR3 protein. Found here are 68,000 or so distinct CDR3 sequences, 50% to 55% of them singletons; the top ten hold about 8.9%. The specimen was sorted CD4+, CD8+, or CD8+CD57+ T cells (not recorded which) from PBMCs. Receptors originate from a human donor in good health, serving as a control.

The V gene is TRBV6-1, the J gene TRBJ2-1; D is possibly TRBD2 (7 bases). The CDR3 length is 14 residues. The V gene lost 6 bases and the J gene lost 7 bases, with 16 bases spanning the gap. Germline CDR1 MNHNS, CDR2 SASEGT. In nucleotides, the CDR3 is TGTGCCAGCAGGGAGGGGGGGGAGGCGAATGAGCAGTTCTTC. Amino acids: CASREGGEANEQFF.

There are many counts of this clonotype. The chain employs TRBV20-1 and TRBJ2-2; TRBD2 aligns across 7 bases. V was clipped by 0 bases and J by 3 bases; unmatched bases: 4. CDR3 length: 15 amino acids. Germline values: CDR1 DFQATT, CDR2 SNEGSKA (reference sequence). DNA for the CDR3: TGCAGTGCTAGAGATGGTCGGGGGGACACCGGGGAGCTGTTTTTT. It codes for CSARDGRGDTGELFF.

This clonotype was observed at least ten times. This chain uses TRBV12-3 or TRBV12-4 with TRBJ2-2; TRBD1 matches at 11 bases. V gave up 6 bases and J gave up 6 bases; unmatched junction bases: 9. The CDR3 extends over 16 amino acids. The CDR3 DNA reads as TGTGCCAGCAGGCACCGGGACAGGGGGTTGGCCGGGGAGCTGTTTTTT. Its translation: CASRHRDRGLAGELFF.

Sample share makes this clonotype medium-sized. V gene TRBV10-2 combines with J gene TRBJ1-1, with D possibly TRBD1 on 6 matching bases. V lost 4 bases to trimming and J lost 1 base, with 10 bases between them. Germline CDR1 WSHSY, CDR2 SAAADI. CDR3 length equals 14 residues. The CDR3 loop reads CASSGGTQNTEAFF. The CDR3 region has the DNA TGCGCCAGCAGTGGGGGGACACAGAACACTGAAGCTTTCTTT.

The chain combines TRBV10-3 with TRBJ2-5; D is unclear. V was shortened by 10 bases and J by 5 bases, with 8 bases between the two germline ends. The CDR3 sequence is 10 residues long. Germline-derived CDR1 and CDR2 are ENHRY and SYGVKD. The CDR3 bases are TGTGCCAGCAGGCTTGAGACCCAGTACTTC. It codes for CASRLETQYF.

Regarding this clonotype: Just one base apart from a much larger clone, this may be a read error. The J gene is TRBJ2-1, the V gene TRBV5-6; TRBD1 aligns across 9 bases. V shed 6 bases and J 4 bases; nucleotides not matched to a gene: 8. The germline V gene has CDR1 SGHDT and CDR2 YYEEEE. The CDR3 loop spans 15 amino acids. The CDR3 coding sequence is TGTGCCAGCACCCCTTGGGGACAGGGTTACAATGAGCAGTTCTTC. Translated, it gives CASTPWGQGYNEQFF.

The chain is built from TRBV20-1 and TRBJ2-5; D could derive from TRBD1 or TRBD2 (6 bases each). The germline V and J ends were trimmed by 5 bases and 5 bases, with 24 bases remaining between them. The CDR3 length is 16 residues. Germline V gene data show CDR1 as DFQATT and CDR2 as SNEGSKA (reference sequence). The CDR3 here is CSAEGGSGELRETQYF. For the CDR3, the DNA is TGCAGTGCTGAAGGGGGGTCGGGGGAGCTGAGGGAGACCCAGTACTTC.

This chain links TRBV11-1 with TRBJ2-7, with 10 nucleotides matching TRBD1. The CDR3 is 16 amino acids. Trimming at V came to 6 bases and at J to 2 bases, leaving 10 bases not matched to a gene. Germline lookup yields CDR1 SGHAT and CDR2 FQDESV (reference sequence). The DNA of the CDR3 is TGTGCCAGCAGACCTTTACCGGGACAGGGGACCTACGAGCAGTACTTC. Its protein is CASRPLPGQGTYEQYF.

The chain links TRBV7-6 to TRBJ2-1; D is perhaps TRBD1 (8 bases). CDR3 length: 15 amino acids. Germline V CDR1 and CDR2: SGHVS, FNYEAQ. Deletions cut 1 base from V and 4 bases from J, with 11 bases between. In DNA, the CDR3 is TGTGCCAGCAGCTTAGACAGGGGGGGGTACAATGAGCAGTTCTTC. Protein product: CASSLDRGGYNEQFF.

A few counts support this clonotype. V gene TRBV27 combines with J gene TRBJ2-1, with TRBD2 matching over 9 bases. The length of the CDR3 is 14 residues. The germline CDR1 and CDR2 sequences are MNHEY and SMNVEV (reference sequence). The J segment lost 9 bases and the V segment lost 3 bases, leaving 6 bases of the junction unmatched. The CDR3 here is CASSLGGGAFEQFF. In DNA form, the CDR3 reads TGTGCCAGCAGTTTGGGCGGGGGGGCGTTTGAGCAGTTCTTC.

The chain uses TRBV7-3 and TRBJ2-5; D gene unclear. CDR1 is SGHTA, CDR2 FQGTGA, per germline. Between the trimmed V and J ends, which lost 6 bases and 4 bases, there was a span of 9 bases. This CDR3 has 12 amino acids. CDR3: CASRRSGETQYF. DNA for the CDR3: TGTGCCAGCAGGAGGAGTGGAGAGACCCAGTACTTC.

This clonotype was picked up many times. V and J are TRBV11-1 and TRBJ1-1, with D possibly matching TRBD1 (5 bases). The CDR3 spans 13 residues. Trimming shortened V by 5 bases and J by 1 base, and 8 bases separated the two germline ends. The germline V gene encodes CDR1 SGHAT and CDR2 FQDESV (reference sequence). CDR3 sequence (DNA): TGTGCCAGCAGCCTGGGGGAGAACACTGAAGCTTTCTTT. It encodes CASSLGENTEAFF.

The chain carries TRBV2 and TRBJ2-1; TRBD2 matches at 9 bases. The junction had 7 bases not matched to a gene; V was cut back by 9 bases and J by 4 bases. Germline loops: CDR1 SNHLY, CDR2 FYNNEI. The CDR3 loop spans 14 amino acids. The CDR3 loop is CASQTSGQYNEQFF. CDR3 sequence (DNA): TGTGCCAGTCAGACTAGCGGACAATACAATGAGCAGTTCTTC. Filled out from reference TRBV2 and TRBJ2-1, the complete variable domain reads EPEVTQTPSHQVTQMGQEVILRCVPISNHLYFYWYRQILGQKVEFLVSFYNNEISEKSEIFDDQFSVERPDGSNFTLKIRSTKLEDSAMYFCASQTSGQYNEQFFGPGTRLTVL.

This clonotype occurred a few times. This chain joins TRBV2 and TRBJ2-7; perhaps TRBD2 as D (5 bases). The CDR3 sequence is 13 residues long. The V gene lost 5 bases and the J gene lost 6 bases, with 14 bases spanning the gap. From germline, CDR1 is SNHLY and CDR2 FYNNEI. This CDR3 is CASSSFLASEQYF. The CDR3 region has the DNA TGTGCCAGCAGTTCATTTCTAGCATCCGAGCAGTACTTC.

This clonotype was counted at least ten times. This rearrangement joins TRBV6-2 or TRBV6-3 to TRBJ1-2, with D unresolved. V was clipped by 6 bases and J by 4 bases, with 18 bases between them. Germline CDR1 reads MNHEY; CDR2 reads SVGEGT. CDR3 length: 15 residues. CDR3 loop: CASRLKGSGRYGYTF. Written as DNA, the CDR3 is TGTGCCAGCAGACTAAAGGGAAGCGGGCGCTATGGCTACACCTTC.

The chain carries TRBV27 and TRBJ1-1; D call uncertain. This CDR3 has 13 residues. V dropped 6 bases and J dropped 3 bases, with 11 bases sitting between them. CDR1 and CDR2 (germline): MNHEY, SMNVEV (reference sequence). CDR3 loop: CASRPRLYTEAFF. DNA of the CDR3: TGTGCCAGCAGGCCGAGACTCTACACTGAAGCTTTCTTT.

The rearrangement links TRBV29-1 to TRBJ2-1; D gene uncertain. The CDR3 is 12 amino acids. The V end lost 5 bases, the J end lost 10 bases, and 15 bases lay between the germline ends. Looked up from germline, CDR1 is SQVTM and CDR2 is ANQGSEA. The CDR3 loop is CSVLGPTPEQFF. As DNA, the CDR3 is TGCAGCGTTTTAGGACCCACTCCGGAGCAGTTCTTC.

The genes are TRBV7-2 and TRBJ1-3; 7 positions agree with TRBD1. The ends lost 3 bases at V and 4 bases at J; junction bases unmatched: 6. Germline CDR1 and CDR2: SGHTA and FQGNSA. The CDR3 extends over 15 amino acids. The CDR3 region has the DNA TGTGCCAGCAGCTTGAACAGGGGATACGGAAACACCATATATTTT. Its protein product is CASSLNRGYGNTIYF.

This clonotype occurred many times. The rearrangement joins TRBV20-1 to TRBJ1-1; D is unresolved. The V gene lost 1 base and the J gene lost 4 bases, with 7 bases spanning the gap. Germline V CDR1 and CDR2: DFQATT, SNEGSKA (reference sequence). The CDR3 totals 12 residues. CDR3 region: CSARVYSTEAFF. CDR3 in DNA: TGCAGTGCTAGAGTGTACAGCACTGAAGCTTTCTTT.

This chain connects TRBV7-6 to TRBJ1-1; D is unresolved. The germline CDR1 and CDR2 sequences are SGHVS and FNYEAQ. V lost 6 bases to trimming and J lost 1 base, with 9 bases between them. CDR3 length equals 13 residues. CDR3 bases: TGTGCCAGCAGTGTCGGACGGAACACTGAAGCTTTCTTT. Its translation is CASSVGRNTEAFF.

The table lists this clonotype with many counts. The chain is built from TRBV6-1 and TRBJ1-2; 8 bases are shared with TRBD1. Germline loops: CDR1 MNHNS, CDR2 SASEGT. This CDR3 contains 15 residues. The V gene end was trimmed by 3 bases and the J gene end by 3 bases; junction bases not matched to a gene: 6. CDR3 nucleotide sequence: TGTGCCAGCAGTGATAGACAGGGGCAGCACTATGGCTACACCTTC. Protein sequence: CASSDRQGQHYGYTF.

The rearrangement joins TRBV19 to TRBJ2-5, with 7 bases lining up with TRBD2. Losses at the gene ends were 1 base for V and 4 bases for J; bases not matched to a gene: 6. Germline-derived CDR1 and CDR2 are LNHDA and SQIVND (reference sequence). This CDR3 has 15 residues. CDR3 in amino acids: CASSIGKRGLETQYF. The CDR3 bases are TGTGCCAGTAGTATAGGCAAGCGGGGACTAGAGACCCAGTACTTC.

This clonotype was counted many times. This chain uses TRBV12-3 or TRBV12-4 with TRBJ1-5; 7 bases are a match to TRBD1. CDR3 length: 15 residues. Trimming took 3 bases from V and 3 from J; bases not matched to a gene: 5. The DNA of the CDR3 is TGTGCCAGCAGTTTTGCAGGGGGTTTCAATCAGCCCCAGCATTTT. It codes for CASSFAGGFNQPQHF.

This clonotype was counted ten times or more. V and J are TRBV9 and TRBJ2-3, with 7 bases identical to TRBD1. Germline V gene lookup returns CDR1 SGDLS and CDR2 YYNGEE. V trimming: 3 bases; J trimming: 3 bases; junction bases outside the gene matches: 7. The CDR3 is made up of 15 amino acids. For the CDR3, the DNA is TGTGCCAGCAGCGAAAGGACAGGTACGACAGATACGCAGTATTTT. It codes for CASSERTGTTDTQYF.

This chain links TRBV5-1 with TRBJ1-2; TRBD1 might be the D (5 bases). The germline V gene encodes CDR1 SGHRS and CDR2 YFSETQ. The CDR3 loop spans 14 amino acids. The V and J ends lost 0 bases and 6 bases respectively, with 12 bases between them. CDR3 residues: CASSLGGRAHGYTF. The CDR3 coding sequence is TGCGCCAGCAGCTTGGGAGGCAGGGCCCATGGCTACACCTTC.

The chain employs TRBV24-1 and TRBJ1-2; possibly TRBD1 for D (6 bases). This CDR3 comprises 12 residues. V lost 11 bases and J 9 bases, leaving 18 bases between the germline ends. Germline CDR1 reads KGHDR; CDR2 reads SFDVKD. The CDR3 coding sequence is TGTGCCAGCAGAACCGGGACATTGAGCTACACCTTC. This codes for CASRTGTLSYTF.

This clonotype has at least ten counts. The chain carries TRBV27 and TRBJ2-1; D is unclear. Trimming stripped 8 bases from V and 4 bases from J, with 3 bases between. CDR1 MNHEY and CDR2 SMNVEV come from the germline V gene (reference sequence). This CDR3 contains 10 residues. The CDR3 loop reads CASGYNEQFF. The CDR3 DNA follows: TGTGCCAGCGGGTACAATGAGCAGTTCTTC.

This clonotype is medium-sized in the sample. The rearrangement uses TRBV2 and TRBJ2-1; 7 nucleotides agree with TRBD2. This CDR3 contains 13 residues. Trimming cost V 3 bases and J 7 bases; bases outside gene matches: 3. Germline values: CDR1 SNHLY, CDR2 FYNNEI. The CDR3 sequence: CASSDYGGNEQFF. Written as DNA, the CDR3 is TGTGCCAGCAGTGACTACGGGGGGAATGAGCAGTTCTTC.

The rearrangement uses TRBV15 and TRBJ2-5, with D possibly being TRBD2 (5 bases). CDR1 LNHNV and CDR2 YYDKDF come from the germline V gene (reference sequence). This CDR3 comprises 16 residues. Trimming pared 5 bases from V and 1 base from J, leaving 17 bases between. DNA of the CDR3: TGTGCCACCAGCTCTCCCCGACGGACTCCCCAAGAGACCCAGTACTTC. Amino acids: CATSSPRRTPQETQYF.

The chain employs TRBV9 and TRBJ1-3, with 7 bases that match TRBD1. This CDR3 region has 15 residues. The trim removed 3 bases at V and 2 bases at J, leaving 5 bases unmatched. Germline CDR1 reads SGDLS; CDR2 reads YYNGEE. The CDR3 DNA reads TGTGCCAGCAGCGGATCGACAGGGCCTGGAAACACCATATATTTT. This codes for CASSGSTGPGNTIYF.

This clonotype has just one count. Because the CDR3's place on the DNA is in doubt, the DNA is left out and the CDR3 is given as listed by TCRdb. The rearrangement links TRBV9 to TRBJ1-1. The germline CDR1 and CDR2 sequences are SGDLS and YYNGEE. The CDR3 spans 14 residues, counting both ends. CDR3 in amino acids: CASSVGGGTTEAFF.